A selection of T cell receptor beta chains follows, all from one sample in a study of shared clonotypes between healthy human individuals. The table came from immunoSEQ multiplex PCR; TCRdb's copy has only in-frame clones and leaves some out. The sample has about a million clones; approximately 80% are singletons. The sequencing input was memory CD4+ T cells sorted from blood. These receptors were collected from a man between 18 and 35 years old in good health. Both conserved end residues are part of each CDR3. Each record gives: clone size, V gene, D gene, J gene, CDR3 protein, CDR3 DNA. A D gene is named only where the DNA matches it firmly. Rows may omit the clone size; those that give it use once, few, many or a size class.

>-|TRBV10-1|TRBD1|TRBJ1-5
CASSDKGQGRYSNQPQHF
TGCGCCAGCAGTGATAAGGGACAGGGCCGATATAGCAATCAGCCCCAGCATTTT
>-|TRBV7-3|-|TRBJ2-1
CASSFRGGNEQFF
TGTGCCAGCAGCTTTCGAGGGGGGAATGAGCAGTTCTTC
>-|TRBV7-2|-|TRBJ2-5
CASSFGVRETQYF
TGTGCCAGCAGCTTTGGCGTTCGAGAGACCCAGTACTTC
>-|TRBV28|-|TRBJ1-6
CASRQVLGNSPLHF
TGTGCCAGCAGGCAGGTCCTGGGTAATTCACCCCTCCACTTT
>-|TRBV10-3|-|TRBJ2-6
CAISGGLYSEANVLTF
TGTGCCATCAGTGGGGGACTGTACTCCGAGGCCAACGTCCTGACTTTC
>once|TRBV27|TRBD2|TRBJ2-7
CASKKRGDSYEQYF
TGTGCCAGCAAAAAGCGGGGGGATTCTTACGAGCAGTACTTC
>-|TRBV5-1|TRBD1|TRBJ2-7
CASSLDWTGKYEQYF
TGCGCCAGCAGCTTGGATTGGACAGGGAAATACGAGCAGTACTTC
>-|TRBV7-8|TRBD1|TRBJ1-6
CASSLEVRQGRSPLHF
TGTGCCAGCAGCTTAGAGGTGCGACAGGGTCGGTCACCCCTCCACTTT
>few|TRBV27|-|TRBJ1-5
CASSLTGRDRNQPQHF
TGTGCCAGCAGTTTAACGGGACGGGATCGCAATCAGCCCCAGCATTTT
>-|TRBV6-1|TRBD1|TRBJ2-7
CAAQARGNYEQYF
TGTGCCGCCCAGGCCAGGGGGAATTACGAGCAGTACTTC
>-|TRBV5-1|TRBD1|TRBJ1-4
CASSPGQLTTNEKLFF
TGCGCCAGCAGCCCGGGACAGCTTACAACTAATGAAAAACTGTTTTTT
>few|TRBV30|TRBD1|TRBJ1-1
CAWSVAGGMNTEAFF
TGTGCCTGGAGTGTGGCAGGGGGCATGAACACTGAAGCTTTCTTT
>-|TRBV5-4|-|TRBJ2-7
CASSLGAGQGEQYF
TGTGCCAGCAGCTTGGGTGCAGGGCAGGGGGAGCAGTACTTC
>few|TRBV28|TRBD2|TRBJ2-4
CATSGSGRENIQYF
TGTGCCACCTCAGGGTCCGGGAGGGAGAACATTCAGTACTTC
>-|TRBV7-9|TRBD1|TRBJ2-2
CASSEPGQGLTGELFF
TGTGCCAGCAGCGAACCGGGACAGGGGTTGACCGGGGAGCTGTTTTTT
>-|TRBV5-1|-|TRBJ2-2
CASSSGQNTGELFF
TGCGCCAGCAGCTCGGGACAGAACACCGGGGAGCTGTTTTTT
>-|TRBV5-1|-|TRBJ2-7
CASRPGTMSSYEQYF
TGCGCCAGCAGACCCGGGACAATGAGCTCCTACGAGCAGTACTTC
>-|TRBV7-6|TRBD2|TRBJ2-7
CASSLGAGEAYEQYF
TGTGCCAGCAGCTTAGGGGCGGGAGAGGCGTACGAGCAGTACTTC
>-|TRBV7-2|TRBD1|TRBJ1-2
CASSFRDSNYGYTF
TGTGCCAGCAGCTTCCGGGACAGTAACTATGGCTACACCTTC
>-|TRBV10-3|-|TRBJ2-5
CAISRQGRGETQYF
TGTGCCATCAGCAGACAGGGCCGGGGGGAGACCCAGTACTTC
>-|TRBV2|-|TRBJ2-4
CASTRDGLAKNIQYF
TGTGCCAGCACGAGGGACGGGTTAGCCAAAAACATTCAGTACTTC
>few|TRBV6-6|-|TRBJ2-1
CASSYETDYNEQFF
TGTGCCAGCAGTTACGAGACGGACTACAATGAGCAGTTCTTC
>-|TRBV6-6|-|TRBJ1-6
CASRDPRGHNSPLHF
TGTGCCAGCAGGGACCCACGGGGGCATAATTCACCCCTCCACTTT
>-|TRBV29-1|-|TRBJ1-4
CSVVGTSTNEKLFF
TGCAGCGTTGTGGGGACATCAACTAATGAAAAACTGTTTTTT
>-|TRBV28|-|TRBJ2-2
CTTEKETGELFF
TGTACTACTGAGAAGGAAACCGGGGAGCTGTTTTTT
>-|TRBV7-2|-|TRBJ2-6
CASSLGVMGANVLTF
TGTGCCAGCAGCTTAGGGGTTATGGGGGCCAACGTCCTGACTTTC
>-|TRBV2|-|TRBJ2-1
CASSVTGTGVF
TGTGCCAGCAGTGTAACCGGGACGGGGGTCTTC
>-|TRBV7-9|TRBD2|TRBJ2-1
CASSLLAGVQEQFF
TGTGCCAGCAGCTTACTAGCGGGAGTACAAGAGCAGTTCTTC
>few|TRBV5-6|-|TRBJ2-7
CASSLANTYEQYF
TGTGCCAGCAGCTTGGCCAACACCTACGAGCAGTACTTC
>-|TRBV25-1|-|TRBJ2-1
CASSRVNEQFF
TGTGCCAGCAGCAGGGTGAATGAGCAGTTCTTC
>few|TRBV18|TRBD1|TRBJ1-2
CASSPGGQGGYGYTF
TGTGCCAGCTCACCGGGAGGACAGGGAGGCTATGGCTACACCTTC
>-|TRBV5-4|TRBD1|TRBJ2-1
CASSLVTGAYNEQFF
TGTGCCAGCAGCTTGGTAACAGGGGCCTACAATGAGCAGTTCTTC
>-|TRBV6-1|TRBD1|TRBJ1-1
CASSATRAGQTF
TGTGCCAGCAGTGCAACGAGAGCGGGACAGACTTTT
>-|TRBV28|-|TRBJ2-2
CASSTPVLGELFF
TGTGCCAGCAGTACTCCGGTCCTGGGGGAGCTGTTTTTT